The source of this T cell receptor beta chain is a study of sequential checkpoint blockade in melanoma. Looking at the study overall: First-line arms were nivolumab then ipilimumab, or the reverse, randomized 1:1.

CDR1 and CDR2 from the germline V gene are SGHVS and FQNEAQ. Losses at the gene ends were 1 base for V and 2 bases for J; bases not matched to a gene: 7. This CDR3 has 16 residues. As for treatment: randomized to nivolumab then ipilimumab (arm A) or the reverse (arm B). DNA-damaging chemotherapy had not been given to any patient beforehand. Profiling relied on immunoSEQ multiplex PCR, and the TCRdb table lists in-frame clones only, not all of them. The data contain more than 10,000 clones, roughly four fifths of them singletons. The receptor was derived from a human donor with melanoma. The sample in question was CD8+ T cells sorted from blood (inferred from file names), obtained from a patient given nivolumab and ipilimumab in sequence. The chain combines TRBV7-8 with TRBJ2-7; 8 positions agree with TRBD1. The chain's CDR3 is CASSLGPQGAPYEQYF. Here the CDR3 DNA reads TGTGCCAGCAGCTTAGGGCCCCAGGGGGCTCCCTACGAGCAGTACTTC.